The 21 T cell receptor beta chains presented below share a single source sample, sequenced in a study of regulatory T cells in long-lasting Graves disease. To make TCR beta libraries, researchers used iRepertoire HTBI primers and Arm-PCR of CDR3 regions. In TCRdb, the multiplex PCR reads were re-called with MiXCR into one record per CDR3 protein. This table has under 800,000 distinct CDR3 sequences, around 17% appearing once. Sample time point: newly diagnosed GD, antithyroid drugs for less than 3 months. The TCR library was made from RNA extracted from PBMCs. The data also belong to a second study, concerning T cells in Graves' hyperthyroidism and ophthalmopathy.

This specimen was peripheral blood mononuclear cells (PBMCs), taken at new diagnosis, from a patient treated with antithyroid drugs. The receptors were sampled from a woman aged 30 to 39 with Graves disease.

This clonotype was found a few times. The chain recombines TRBV5-1 with TRBJ2-3, with D possibly called TRBD1 or TRBD2 (5 bases each). V was cut by 5 bases and J by 2 bases, with 12 bases left in between. CDR1 is SGHRS and CDR2 is YFSETQ in the germline V gene. There are 14 residues in the CDR3. The CDR3 protein is CASRDQGPTDTQYF. For the CDR3, the DNA is TGCGCCAGCAGAGACCAGGGACCCACAGATACGCAGTATTTT.

The CDR3 coding sequence is TGTGCCAGCAGCGCCAAGACAGGAATGAACACTGAAGCTTTCTTT. Amino acid sequence: CASSAKTGMNTEAFF. The chain employs TRBV7-2 and TRBJ1-1; maybe TRBD1 (6 bases). CDR1 is SGHTA, CDR2 FQGNSA, per germline. This CDR3 has 15 residues. Trimming stripped 5 bases from V and 0 bases from J, with 13 bases between.

This clonotype was detected only a few times. This chain uses TRBV27 with TRBJ1-1, with D possibly being TRBD1 (6 bases). Germline assignment: CDR1 MNHEY and CDR2 SMNVEV (reference sequence). The V and J ends lost 4 bases and 0 bases respectively, with 21 bases between them. This CDR3 is built from 18 residues. The DNA of the CDR3 is TGTGCCAGCAGTTCACTCCCGGTGACAGGTGGCTTGAACACTGAAGCTTTCTTT. Translation: CASSSLPVTGGLNTEAFF.

This clonotype was seen repeatedly, ten times or more. This chain links TRBV30 with TRBJ2-5; tentative D call: TRBD1 (6 bases). V lost 2 bases and J lost 1, with 8 bases in between. The CDR3 length is 13 residues. Germline loops: CDR1 GTSNPN, CDR2 SVGIG (reference sequence). The CDR3 coding sequence is TGTGCCTGGAGTCCCAGGGGCCAAGAGACCCAGTACTTC. Protein sequence: CAWSPRGQETQYF.

This clonotype was seen many times. J is TRBJ1-1 and V is TRBV29-1; D gene unclear. Germline CDR1 reads SQVTM; CDR2 reads ANQGSEA. The CDR3 has 13 amino acids. V lost 5 bases, J lost 4 bases, and 14 bases lay in between. For the CDR3, the DNA is TGCAGCGTTAGAGGGAGGTTTGCCACTGAAGCTTTCTTT. Translated: CSVRGRFATEAFF.

The chain joins TRBV6-4 to TRBJ2-1; D not certain. CDR3 size: 11 residues. V lost 8 bases and J lost 14, with 16 bases in between. The germline gives CDR1 MRHNA, CDR2 SNTAGT. The CDR3, as DNA: TGTGCCAGCCTGGCTCCCCTAAAGGAGTTCTTC. Its protein product is CASLAPLKEFF.

This clonotype came up many times. This chain connects TRBV12-3 or TRBV12-4 to TRBJ2-7; 9 bases are a match to TRBD1. The CDR3 is 15 residues long. V trimming: 5 bases; J trimming: 5 bases; junction bases outside the gene matches: 10. In DNA, the CDR3 is TGTGCCAGCAGTCCTGGACAGGGGCCGCCGGACGAGCAGTACTTC. Its protein is CASSPGQGPPDEQYF.

This clonotype appeared many times. V gene TRBV10-3 combines with J gene TRBJ2-1; weak D call: TRBD2 (5 bases). The germline V and J ends were trimmed by 2 bases and 8 bases, with 13 bases remaining between them. The V gene's germline CDR1 is ENHRY and CDR2 SYGVKD. The CDR3 contains 14 residues. CDR3 residues: CAISERTVPDEQFF. CDR3 sequence (DNA): TGTGCCATCAGTGAGCGGACTGTTCCGGATGAGCAGTTCTTC.

There are a few counts of this clonotype. The chain is built from TRBV25-1 and TRBJ2-5; 9 bases line up with TRBD1. The V segment lost 6 bases and the J segment 0 bases; nucleotides outside the gene matches: 2. The CDR3 sequence is 14 residues long. The germline V gene encodes CDR1 MGHDK and CDR2 SYGVNS. The CDR3 nucleotides are TGTGCCAGCAGAGACAGGGGGTACCAAGAGACCCAGTACTTC. Translation gives CASRDRGYQETQYF.

This clonotype has ten or more counts. This sequence joins TRBV20-1 and TRBJ2-3; perhaps TRBD1 as D (5 bases). V shed 2 bases and J shed 6 bases, with 12 bases lying between them. CDR1 is DFQATT, CDR2 SNEGSKA, per germline (reference sequence). This CDR3 is built from 13 residues. The CDR3 region has the DNA TGCAGTGCTAGACCCGTAGGGGCGGATACGCAGTATTTT. Amino acid sequence: CSARPVGADTQYF.

This clonotype was found a few times. This chain connects TRBV7-9 to TRBJ2-1; the D gene is possibly TRBD2 (5 bases). The V gene lost 5 bases and the J gene lost 3 bases, with 17 bases spanning the gap. Germline V gene data show CDR1 as SEHNR and CDR2 as FQNEAQ (reference sequence). The CDR3 consists of 16 residues. The CDR3 bases are TGTGCCAGCAGCCCAAAGACTACACCGGTCTACAATGAGCAGTTCTTC. This translates into CASSPKTTPVYNEQFF.

This clonotype showed up many times. This rearrangement joins TRBV28 to TRBJ1-6; D call uncertain. V was shortened by 3 bases and J by 12 bases, with 24 bases between the two germline ends. Looked up from germline, CDR1 is MDHEN and CDR2 is SYDVKM. This CDR3 comprises 17 residues. In nucleotides, the CDR3 is TGTGCCAGCAGTTTCACTATGACTCGTCTTACTCAGAAACCCCTCCACTTT. This codes for CASSFTMTRLTQKPLHF.

At least ten counts were recorded for this clonotype. The rearrangement joins TRBV7-6 to TRBJ2-7; a weak D match, TRBD1 (5 bases). V dropped 5 bases and J dropped 7 bases, with 15 bases sitting between them. Germline CDR1 SGHVS, CDR2 FNYEAQ. CDR3 length: 13 residues. This CDR3 is CASSHSTAEEQYF. In DNA form, the CDR3 reads TGTGCCAGCAGCCATTCGACAGCAGAAGAGCAGTACTTC.

This clonotype has at least ten counts. The J gene is TRBJ2-1, the V gene TRBV20-1, with D unclear. The CDR3 consists of 13 residues. The V end was cut by 0 bases, the J end by 6 bases, with 9 bases between. Germline-derived CDR1 and CDR2 are DFQATT and SNEGSKA (reference sequence). This CDR3 reads CSARDANFNEQFF. The CDR3 bases are TGCAGTGCTAGAGACGCGAACTTCAATGAGCAGTTCTTC.

V usage is TRBV29-1 and J usage is TRBJ1-2; D call uncertain. This CDR3 region has 13 residues. V lost 1 base and J 4 bases, leaving 10 bases between the germline ends. Germline values: CDR1 SQVTM, CDR2 ANQGSEA. CDR3 sequence (DNA): TGCAGCGTTGAAGTTGGGATCACCTATGGCTACACCTTC. Translating gives CSVEVGITYGYTF.

V and J are TRBV7-8 and TRBJ2-1; maybe TRBD2 (6 bases). Germline-derived CDR1 and CDR2 are SGHVS and FQNEAQ. CDR3 size: 14 residues. Trimming removed 10 bases from V and 4 bases from J, with 17 bases in between. Here the CDR3 DNA reads TGTGCCACGATCGCGCCGGGAGTATACAATGAGCAGTTCTTC. Protein product: CATIAPGVYNEQFF. Supplemented by reference TRBV7-8 and TRBJ2-1, the full variable domain reads GAGVSQSPRYKVAKRGQDVALRCDPISGHVSLFWYQQALGQGPEFLTYFQNEAQLDKSGLPSDRFFAERPEGSVSTLKIQRTQQEDSAVYLCATIAPGVYNEQFFGPGTRLTVL.

The chain carries TRBV28 and TRBJ2-7; 10 bases match TRBD2. Looked up from germline, CDR1 is MDHEN and CDR2 is SYDVKM. Losses at the gene ends were 8 bases for V and 5 bases for J; bases not matched to a gene: 9. The CDR3 has 14 amino acids. CDR3 in DNA: TGTGCCAGCTCGGGAGCGGGAGGGCGCGACGAGCAGTACTTC. Amino acids: CASSGAGGRDEQYF.

This clonotype was observed a handful of times. V and J are TRBV3-1 and TRBJ2-7; 7 bases are a match to TRBD2. This CDR3 contains 15 residues. Germline CDR1 LGHDT, CDR2 YNNKEL (reference sequence). The ends lost 1 base at V and 3 bases at J; junction bases unmatched: 6. CDR3 DNA: TGTGCCAGCAGCCAAGCGGCCGGGAGGTTCTACGAGCAGTACTTC. It translates to CASSQAAGRFYEQYF.

This clonotype was recorded many times. The chain employs TRBV27 and TRBJ2-5, with TRBD2 matching over 9 bases. In germline, CDR1 is MNHEY, CDR2 SMNVEV (reference sequence). This CDR3 has 14 residues. Losses at the gene ends were 5 bases for V and 7 bases for J; bases not matched to a gene: 8. The CDR3 DNA sequence: TGTGCCAGCAGTAGACTAGCGGACGAAGGGACCCAGTACTTC. Protein sequence: CASSRLADEGTQYF.

The rearrangement links TRBV29-1 to TRBJ1-1; D might be TRBD1 (5 bases). V was shortened by 8 bases and J by 2 bases, with 15 bases between the two germline ends. Germline lookup yields CDR1 SQVTM and CDR2 ANQGSEA. The CDR3 consists of 13 residues. CDR3: CSLQTESNTEAFF. The CDR3 nucleotides are TGCAGCCTCCAGACAGAATCCAACACTGAAGCTTTCTTT.

This clonotype was recorded at least ten times. The V call is TRBV28, the J call TRBJ1-5, with TRBD1 as a possible D gene (6 bases). This CDR3 contains 16 residues. V lost 6 bases and J 6 bases, leaving 21 bases between the germline ends. Per germline, CDR1 MDHEN and CDR2 SYDVKM. The CDR3 nucleotides are TGTGCCAGCAGCTCAGATGGGGGCAGGGCACCTCAGCCCCAGCATTTT. It is translated as CASSSDGGRAPQPQHF.